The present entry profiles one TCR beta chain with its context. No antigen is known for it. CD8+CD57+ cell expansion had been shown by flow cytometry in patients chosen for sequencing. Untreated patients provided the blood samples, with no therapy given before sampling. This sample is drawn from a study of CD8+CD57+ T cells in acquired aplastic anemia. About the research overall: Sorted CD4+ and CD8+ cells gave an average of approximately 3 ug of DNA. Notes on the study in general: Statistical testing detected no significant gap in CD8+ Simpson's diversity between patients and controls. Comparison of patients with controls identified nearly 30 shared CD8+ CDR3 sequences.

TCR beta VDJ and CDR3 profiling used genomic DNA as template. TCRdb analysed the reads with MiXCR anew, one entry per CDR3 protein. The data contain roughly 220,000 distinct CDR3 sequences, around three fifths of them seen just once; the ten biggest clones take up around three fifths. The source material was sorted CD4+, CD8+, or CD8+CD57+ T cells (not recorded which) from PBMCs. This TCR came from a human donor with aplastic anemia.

The CDR3 DNA sequence: TGTGCCAGCAGCCGTACAGGGGGCCTTGGCTACACCTTC. The encoded protein is CASSRTGGLGYTF. The gene calls are TRBV9 and TRBJ1-2; 9 bases fit TRBD1. V shed 4 bases, J shed 7 bases, and the junction held 5 bases outside the gene matches. This CDR3 comprises 13 residues. Germline CDR1 SGDLS, CDR2 YYNGEE.